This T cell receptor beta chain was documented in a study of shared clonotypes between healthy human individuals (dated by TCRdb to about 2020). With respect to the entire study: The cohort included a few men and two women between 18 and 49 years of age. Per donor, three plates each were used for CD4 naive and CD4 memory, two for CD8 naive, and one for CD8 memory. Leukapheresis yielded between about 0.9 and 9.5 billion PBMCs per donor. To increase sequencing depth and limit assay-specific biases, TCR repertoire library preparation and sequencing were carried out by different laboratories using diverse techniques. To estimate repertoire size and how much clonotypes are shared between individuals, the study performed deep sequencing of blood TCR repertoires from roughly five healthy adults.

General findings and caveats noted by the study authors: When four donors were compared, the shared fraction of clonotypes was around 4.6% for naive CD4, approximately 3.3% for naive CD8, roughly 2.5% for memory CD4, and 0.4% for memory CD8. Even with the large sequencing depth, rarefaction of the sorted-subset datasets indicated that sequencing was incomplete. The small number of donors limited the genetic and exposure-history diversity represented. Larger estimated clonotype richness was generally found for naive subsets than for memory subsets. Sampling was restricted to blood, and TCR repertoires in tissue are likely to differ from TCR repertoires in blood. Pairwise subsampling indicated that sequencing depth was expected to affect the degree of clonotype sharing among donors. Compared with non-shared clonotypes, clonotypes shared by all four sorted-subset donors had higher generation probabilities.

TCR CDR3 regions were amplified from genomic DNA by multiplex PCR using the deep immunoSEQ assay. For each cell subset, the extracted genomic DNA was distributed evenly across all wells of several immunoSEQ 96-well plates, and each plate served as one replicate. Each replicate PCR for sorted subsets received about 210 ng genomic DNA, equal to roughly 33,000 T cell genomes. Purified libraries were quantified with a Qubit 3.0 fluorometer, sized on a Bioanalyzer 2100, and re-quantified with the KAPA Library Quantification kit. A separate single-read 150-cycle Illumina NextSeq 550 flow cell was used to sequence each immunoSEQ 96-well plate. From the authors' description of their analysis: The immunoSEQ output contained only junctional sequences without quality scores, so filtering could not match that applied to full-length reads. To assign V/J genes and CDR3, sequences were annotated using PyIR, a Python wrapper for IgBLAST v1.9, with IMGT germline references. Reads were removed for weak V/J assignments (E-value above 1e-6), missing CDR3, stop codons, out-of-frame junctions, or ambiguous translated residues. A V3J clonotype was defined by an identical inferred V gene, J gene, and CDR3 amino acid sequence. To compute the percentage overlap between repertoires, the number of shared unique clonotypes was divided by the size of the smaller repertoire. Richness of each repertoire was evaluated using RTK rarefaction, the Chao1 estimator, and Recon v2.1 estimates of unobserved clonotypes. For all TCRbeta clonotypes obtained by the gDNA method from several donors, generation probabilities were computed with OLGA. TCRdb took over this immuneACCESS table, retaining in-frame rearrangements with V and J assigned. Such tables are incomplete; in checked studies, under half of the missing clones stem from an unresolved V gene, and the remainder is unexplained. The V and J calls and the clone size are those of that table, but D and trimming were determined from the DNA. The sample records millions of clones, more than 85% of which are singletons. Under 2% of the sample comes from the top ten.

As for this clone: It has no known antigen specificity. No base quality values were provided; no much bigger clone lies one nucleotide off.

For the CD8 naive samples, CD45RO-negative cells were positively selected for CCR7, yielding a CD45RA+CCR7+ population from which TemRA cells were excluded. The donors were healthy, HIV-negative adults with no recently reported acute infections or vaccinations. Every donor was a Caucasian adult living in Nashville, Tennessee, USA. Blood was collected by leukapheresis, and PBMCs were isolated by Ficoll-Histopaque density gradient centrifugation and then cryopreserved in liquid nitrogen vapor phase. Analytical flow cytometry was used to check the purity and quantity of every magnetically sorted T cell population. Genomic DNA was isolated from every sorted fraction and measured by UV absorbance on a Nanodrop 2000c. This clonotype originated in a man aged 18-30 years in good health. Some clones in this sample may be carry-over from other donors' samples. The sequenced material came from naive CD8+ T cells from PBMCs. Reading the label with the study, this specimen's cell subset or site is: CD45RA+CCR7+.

The CDR3 protein is CASSYDRRQETQYF. The nucleotide sequence reads TGTGCCAGCAGTTACGACAGGAGACAAGAGACCCAGTACTTC. In this chain, TRBV6-5 is recombined with TRBJ2-5; TRBD1 might be the D gene, on 6 matching bases. The CDR3 runs 14 amino acids, cysteine and phenylalanine included. Only the CDR3 part of the read is kept: 42 bases, read in frame from the first base. The germline V gene encodes CDR1 MNHEY and CDR2 SVGAGI. Trimming at the junction amounts to 2 bases on V and 2 bases on J, and the germline ends lie 9 bases apart.